This T cell receptor beta chain was sequenced in a study of blood T cells in healthy people across ages. V lost 2 bases, J lost 2 bases, and 7 bases lay in between. CDR3 size: 13 residues. Germline V gene sequence: CDR1 DFQATT, CDR2 SNEGSKA (reference sequence). For the second PCR, which ran for about 6 to 11 cycles, a sample-barcoded 5' primer and a J-beta primer mix were used. A template-switch adaptor that had 12 random nucleotides put a tag on each cDNA molecule. TCRdb used MiXCR to reprocess the 5' RACE reads, holding one entry per CDR3 protein. The data contain about 1.7 million distinct CDR3 sequences, 28% of them singletons. This clonotype appeared a few times.

The specimen was blood. This receptor was obtained from a woman aged 30 to 39 in good health. This chain links TRBV20-1 with TRBJ1-5, with no clear D. CDR3 loop: CSARFGGNQPQHF. The CDR3 DNA reads TGCAGTGCTAGATTTGGGGGCAATCAGCCCCAGCATTTT.